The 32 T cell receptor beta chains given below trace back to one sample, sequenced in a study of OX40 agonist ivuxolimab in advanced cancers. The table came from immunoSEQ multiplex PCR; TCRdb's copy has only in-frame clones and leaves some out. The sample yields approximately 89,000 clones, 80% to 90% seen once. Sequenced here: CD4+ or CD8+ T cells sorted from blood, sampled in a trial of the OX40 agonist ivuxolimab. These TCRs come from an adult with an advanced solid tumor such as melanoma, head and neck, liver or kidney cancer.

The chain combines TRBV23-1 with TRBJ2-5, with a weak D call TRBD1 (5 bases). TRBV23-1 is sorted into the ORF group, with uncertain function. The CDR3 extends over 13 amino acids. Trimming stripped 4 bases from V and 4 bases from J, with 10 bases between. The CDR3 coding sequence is TGCGCCAGCAGTCGGAAGGGGCGAGAGACCCAGTACTTC. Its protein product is CASSRKGRETQYF.

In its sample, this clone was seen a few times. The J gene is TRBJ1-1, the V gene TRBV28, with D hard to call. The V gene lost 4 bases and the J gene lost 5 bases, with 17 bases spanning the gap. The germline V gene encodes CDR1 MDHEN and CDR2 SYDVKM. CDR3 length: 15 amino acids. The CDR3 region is CASSSLARGGTEAFF. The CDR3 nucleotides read TGTGCCAGCAGTTCCCTGGCTCGGGGAGGAACTGAAGCTTTCTTT.

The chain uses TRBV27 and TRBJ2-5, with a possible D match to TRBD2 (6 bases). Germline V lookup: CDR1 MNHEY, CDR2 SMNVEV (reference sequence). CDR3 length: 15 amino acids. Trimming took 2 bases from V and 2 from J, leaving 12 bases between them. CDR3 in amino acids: CASSLGWEAQETQYF. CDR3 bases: TGTGCCAGCAGTTTAGGGTGGGAGGCTCAAGAGACCCAGTACTTC.

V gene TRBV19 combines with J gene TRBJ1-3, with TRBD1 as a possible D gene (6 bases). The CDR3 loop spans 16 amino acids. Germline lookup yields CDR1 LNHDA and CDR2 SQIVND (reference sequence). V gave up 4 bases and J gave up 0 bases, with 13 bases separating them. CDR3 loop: CASSTLQGPSGNTIYF. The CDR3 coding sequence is TGTGCCAGTAGTACTCTACAGGGCCCCTCTGGAAACACCATATATTTT.

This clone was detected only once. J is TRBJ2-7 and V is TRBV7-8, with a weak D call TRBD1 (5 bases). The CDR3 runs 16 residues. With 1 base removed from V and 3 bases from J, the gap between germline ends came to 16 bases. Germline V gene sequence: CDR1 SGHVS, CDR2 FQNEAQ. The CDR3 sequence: CASSLGVWAGNYEQYF. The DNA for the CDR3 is TGTGCCAGCAGCTTAGGAGTTTGGGCAGGGAACTACGAGCAGTACTTC.

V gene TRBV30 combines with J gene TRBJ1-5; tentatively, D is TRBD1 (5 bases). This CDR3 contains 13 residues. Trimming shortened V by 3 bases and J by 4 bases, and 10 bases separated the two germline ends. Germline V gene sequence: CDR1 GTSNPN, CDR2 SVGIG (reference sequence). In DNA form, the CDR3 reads TGTGCCTGGAGCGACAGTCAAAATCAGCCCCAGCATTTT. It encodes CAWSDSQNQPQHF.

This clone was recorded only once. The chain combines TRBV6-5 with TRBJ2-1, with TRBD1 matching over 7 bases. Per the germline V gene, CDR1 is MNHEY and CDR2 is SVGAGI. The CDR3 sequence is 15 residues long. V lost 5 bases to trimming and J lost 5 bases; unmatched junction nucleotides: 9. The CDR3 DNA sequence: TGTGCCAGCAGTAAACTACCGGGACAGAACAATGAGCAGTTCTTC. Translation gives CASSKLPGQNNEQFF.

CDR3 in DNA: TGTGCCAGCAGCTTAGTTAGGGGGGGCTCGTACAATGAGCAGTTCTTC. Protein product: CASSLVRGGSYNEQFF. The chain is built from TRBV11-2 and TRBJ2-1, with a possible D match to TRBD2 (7 bases). The germline V gene has CDR1 SGHAT and CDR2 FQNNGV. The CDR3 has 16 amino acids. Trimming removed 1 base at V and 4 bases at J, with 14 bases between. The entire variable domain, with the rest obtained from reference TRBV11-2 and TRBJ2-1, is as follows: EAGVAQSPRYKIIEKRQSVAFWCNPISGHATLYWYQQILGQGPKLLIQFQNNGVVDDSQLPKDRFSAERLKGVDSTLKIQPAKLEDSAVYLCASSLVRGGSYNEQFFGPGTRLTVL.

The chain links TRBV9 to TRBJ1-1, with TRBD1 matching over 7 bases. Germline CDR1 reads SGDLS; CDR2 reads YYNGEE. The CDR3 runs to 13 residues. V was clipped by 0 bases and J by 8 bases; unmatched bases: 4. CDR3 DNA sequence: TGTGCCAGCAGCGTAGTGACAGGGACGGAAGCTTTCTTT. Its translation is CASSVVTGTEAFF.

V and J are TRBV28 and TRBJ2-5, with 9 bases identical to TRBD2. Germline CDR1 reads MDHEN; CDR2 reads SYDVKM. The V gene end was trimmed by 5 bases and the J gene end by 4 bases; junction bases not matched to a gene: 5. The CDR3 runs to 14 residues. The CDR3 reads CASSLAGQGETQYF. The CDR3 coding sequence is TGTGCCAGCAGTCTAGCGGGGCAGGGAGAGACCCAGTACTTC.

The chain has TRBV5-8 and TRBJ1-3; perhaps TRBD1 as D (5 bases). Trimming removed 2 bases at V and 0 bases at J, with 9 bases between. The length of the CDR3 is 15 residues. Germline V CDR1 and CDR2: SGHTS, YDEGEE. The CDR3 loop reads CASSFDSNSGNTIYF. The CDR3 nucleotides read TGTGCCAGCAGCTTCGACAGCAACTCTGGAAACACCATATATTTT. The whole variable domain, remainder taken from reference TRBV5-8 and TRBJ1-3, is EAGVTQSPTHLIKTRGQQATLRCSPISGHTSVYWYQQALGLGLQFLLWYDEGEERNRGNFPPRFSGRQFPNYSSELNVNALELEDSALYLCASSFDSNSGNTIYFGEGSWLTVV.

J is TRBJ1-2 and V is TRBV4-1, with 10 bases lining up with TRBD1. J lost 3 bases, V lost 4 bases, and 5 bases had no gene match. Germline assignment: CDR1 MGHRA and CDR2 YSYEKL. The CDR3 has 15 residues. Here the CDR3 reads CASSPTGGRDYGYTF. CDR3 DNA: TGCGCCAGCAGCCCGACAGGGGGCCGGGACTATGGCTACACCTTC.

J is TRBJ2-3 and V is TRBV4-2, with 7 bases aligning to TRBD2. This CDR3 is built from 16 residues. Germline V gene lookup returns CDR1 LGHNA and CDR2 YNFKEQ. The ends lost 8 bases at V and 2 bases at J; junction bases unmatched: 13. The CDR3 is CASSGVSGVFTDTQYF. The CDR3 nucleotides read TGTGCCAGCTCGGGGGTCAGCGGGGTTTTCACAGATACGCAGTATTTT.

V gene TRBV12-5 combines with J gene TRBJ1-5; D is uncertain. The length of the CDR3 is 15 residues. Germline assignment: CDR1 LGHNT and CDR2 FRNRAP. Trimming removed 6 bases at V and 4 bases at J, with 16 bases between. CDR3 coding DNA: TGTGCTAGTGGCTCCTCGGCAGCTGTTAATCAGCCCCAGCATTTT. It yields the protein CASGSSAAVNQPQHF.

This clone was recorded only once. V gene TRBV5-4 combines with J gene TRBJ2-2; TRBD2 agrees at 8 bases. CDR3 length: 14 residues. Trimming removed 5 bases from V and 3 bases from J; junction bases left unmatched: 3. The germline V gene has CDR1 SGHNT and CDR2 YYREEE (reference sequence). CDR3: CASRTGGDTGELFF. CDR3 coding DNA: TGTGCCAGCAGGACCGGGGGGGACACCGGGGAGCTGTTTTTT.

The CDR3 coding sequence is TGTGCCAGCAGCGTTGGCAGCGCCCGCACAGATACGCAGTATTTT. Its translation is CASSVGSARTDTQYF. The gene calls are TRBV9 and TRBJ2-3; D gene unclear. The CDR3 is 15 amino acids. Looked up from germline, CDR1 is SGDLS and CDR2 is YYNGEE. Between the trimmed V and J ends, which lost 2 bases and 1 base, there was a span of 11 bases.

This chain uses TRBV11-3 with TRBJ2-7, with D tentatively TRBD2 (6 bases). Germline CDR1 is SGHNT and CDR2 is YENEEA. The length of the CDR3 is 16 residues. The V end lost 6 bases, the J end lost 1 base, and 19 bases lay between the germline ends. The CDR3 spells CASRHPGTFFSYEQYF. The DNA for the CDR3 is TGTGCCAGCAGACACCCCGGGACTTTTTTTTCCTACGAGCAGTACTTC. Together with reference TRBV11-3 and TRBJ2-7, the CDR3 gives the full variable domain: EAGVVQSPRYKIIEKKQPVAFWCNPISGHNTLYWYLQNLGQGPELLIRYENEEAVDDSQLPKDRFSAERLKGVDSTLKIQPAELGDSAVYLCASRHPGTFFSYEQYFGPGTRLTVT.

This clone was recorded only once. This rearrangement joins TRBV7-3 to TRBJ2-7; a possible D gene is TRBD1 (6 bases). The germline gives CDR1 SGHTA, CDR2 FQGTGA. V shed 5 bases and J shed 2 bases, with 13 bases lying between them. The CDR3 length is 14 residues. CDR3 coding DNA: TGTGCCAGCAGCGCTGACAGGCCCCCCTACGAGCAGTACTTC. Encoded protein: CASSADRPPYEQYF.

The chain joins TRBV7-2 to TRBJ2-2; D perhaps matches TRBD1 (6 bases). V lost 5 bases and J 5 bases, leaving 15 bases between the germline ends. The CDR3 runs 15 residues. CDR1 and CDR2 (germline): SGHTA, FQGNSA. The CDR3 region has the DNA TGTGCCAGCAGCCTCAGGGGAGTGGTTACCGGGGAGCTGTTTTTT. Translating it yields CASSLRGVVTGELFF.

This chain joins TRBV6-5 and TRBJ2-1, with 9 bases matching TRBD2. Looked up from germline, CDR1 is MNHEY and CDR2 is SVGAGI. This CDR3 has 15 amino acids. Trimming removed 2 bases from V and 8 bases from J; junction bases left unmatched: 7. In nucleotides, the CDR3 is TGTGCCAGCAGTTACCAGGCTAGCGGGGTCTATGAGCAGTTCTTC. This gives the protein CASSYQASGVYEQFF.

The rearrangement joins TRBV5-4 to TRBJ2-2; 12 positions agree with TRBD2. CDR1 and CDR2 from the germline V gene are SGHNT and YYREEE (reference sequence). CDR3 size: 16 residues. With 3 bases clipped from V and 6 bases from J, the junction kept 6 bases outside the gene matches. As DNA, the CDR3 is TGTGCCAGCAGCTCCTGGCTAGCGGGGGGGCCCGGGGAGCTGTTTTTT. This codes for CASSSWLAGGPGELFF.

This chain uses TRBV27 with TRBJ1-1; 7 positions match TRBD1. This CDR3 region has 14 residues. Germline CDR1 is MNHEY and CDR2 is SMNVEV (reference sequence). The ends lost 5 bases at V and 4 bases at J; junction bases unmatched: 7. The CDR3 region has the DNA TGTGCCAGCAGTATACAGGGGAGGACCACTGAAGCTTTCTTT. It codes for CASSIQGRTTEAFF.

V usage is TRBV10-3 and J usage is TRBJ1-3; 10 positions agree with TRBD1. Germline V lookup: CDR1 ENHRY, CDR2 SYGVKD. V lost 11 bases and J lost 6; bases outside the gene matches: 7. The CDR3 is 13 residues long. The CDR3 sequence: CASQDRGENTIYF. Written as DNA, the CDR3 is TGTGCCTCCCAGGACAGGGGGGAAAACACCATATATTTT.

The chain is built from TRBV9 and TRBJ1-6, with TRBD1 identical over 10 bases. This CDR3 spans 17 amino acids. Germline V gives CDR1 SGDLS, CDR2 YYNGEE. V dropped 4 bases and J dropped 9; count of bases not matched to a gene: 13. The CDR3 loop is CASSTDALTGGLSPLHF. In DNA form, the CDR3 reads TGTGCCAGCAGCACCGACGCATTGACAGGGGGCCTTTCACCCCTCCACTTT.

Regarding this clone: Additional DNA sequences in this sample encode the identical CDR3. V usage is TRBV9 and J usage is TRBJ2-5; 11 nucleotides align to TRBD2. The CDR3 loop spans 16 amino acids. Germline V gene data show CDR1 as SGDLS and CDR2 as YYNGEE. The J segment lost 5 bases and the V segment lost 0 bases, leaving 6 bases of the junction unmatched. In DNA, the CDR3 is TGTGCCAGCAGCGTAGTCGCTAGCGGGGGGCTGGAGACCCAGTACTTC. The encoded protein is CASSVVASGGLETQYF. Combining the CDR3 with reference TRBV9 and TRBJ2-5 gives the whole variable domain DSGVTQTPKHLITATGQRVTLRCSPRSGDLSVYWYQQSLDQGLQFLIQYYNGEERAKGNILERFSAQQFPDLHSELNLSSLELGDSALYFCASSVVASGGLETQYFGPGTRLLVL.

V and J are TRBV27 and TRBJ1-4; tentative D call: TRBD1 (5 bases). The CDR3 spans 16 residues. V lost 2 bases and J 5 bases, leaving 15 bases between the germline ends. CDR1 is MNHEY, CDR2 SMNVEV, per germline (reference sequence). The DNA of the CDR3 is TGTGCCAGCAGTTTAACGGTCGGGCAGGGAAATGAAAAACTGTTTTTT. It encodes CASSLTVGQGNEKLFF.

As DNA, the CDR3 is TGTGCCAGCAGCGTAGATGGGAGAGCAGATACGCAGTATTTT. Amino acids: CASSVDGRADTQYF. The rearrangement links TRBV9 to TRBJ2-3; D may be TRBD2 (5 bases). Trimming removed 0 bases at V and 4 bases at J, with 9 bases between. This CDR3 comprises 14 residues. Germline V gene lookup returns CDR1 SGDLS and CDR2 YYNGEE.

Here the CDR3 DNA reads TGTGCCAGCAGCCCAAGAGGCGTTAACGGCTACACCTTC. It encodes CASSPRGVNGYTF. The genes are TRBV6-5 and TRBJ1-2; D not certain. The germline V gene encodes CDR1 MNHEY and CDR2 SVGAGI. The V gene lost 6 bases and the J gene lost 8 bases, with 16 bases spanning the gap. The CDR3 contains 13 residues.

DNA for the CDR3: TGTGCCACCGTCTGGGGGCAGGGAATTAACTATGGCTACACCTTC. Protein sequence: CATVWGQGINYGYTF. This chain connects TRBV19 to TRBJ1-2; maybe TRBD1 (6 bases). Germline assignment: CDR1 LNHDA and CDR2 SQIVND (reference sequence). The CDR3 covers 15 residues. V was shortened by 10 bases and J by 1 base, with 19 bases between the two germline ends.

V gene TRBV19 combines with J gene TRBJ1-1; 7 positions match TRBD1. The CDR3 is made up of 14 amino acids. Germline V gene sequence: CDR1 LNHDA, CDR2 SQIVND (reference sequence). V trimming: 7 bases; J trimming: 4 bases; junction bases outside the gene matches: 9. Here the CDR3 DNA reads TGTGCCAGTACTAACAGGGGACCGGGCACTGAAGCTTTCTTT. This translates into CASTNRGPGTEAFF.

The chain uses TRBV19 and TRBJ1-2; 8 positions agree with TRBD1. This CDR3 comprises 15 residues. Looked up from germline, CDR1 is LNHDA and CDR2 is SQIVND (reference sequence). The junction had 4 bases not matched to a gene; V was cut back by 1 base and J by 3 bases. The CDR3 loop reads CASSIAEQGDYGYTF. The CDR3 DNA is TGTGCCAGTAGTATAGCGGAACAGGGGGACTATGGCTACACCTTC.

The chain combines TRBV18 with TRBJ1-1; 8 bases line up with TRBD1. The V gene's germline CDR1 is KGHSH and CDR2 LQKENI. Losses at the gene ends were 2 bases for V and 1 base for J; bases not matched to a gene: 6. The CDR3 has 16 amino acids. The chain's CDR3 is CASSPRGDRGNTEAFF. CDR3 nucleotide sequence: TGTGCCAGCTCACCAAGGGGAGACAGGGGGAACACTGAAGCTTTCTTT.